The 21 T cell receptor beta chains in this list originate from one sample, sequenced in a study of tumor-infiltrating lymphocytes in primary liver carcinoma. Constant-region priming of approximately 0.55 ug total RNA yielded TCR beta cDNA. Construction of TCR beta libraries relied on three successive nested multiplex PCR rounds employing slightly modified ARM-PCR. TRBV1-TRBV30 forward primers paired with a C-beta reverse primer were used in the first two PCR rounds, which ran roughly 10 cycles each. MiXCR was run by TCRdb on the multiplex PCR reads, yielding one entry per CDR3 protein. This sample carries roughly 330,000 distinct CDR3 sequences, about 61% of them seen once, and the ten largest clones take about 6.5%. For blood RNA, unsorted whole blood served as the source, and germline DNA was extracted too. Sample: peripheral blood. Receptors were obtained from a man aged 35 to 55 with primary liver carcinoma and hepatitis B virus infection.

The chain uses TRBV6-1 and TRBJ2-1, with 9 bases fitting TRBD2. The CDR3 loop spans 15 amino acids. V lost 2 bases to trimming and J lost 11 bases; unmatched junction nucleotides: 10. Germline assignment: CDR1 MNHNS and CDR2 SASEGT. CDR3 loop: CASSERSSGNSKQFF. DNA of the CDR3: TGTGCCAGCAGTGAAAGGTCTAGCGGGAATAGTAAGCAGTTCTTC.

The chain links TRBV6-2 or TRBV6-3 to TRBJ2-5; D remains ambiguous. The V gene lost 0 bases and the J gene lost 0 bases, with 8 bases spanning the gap. This CDR3 contains 15 residues. The germline gives CDR1 MNHEY, CDR2 SVGEGT. The CDR3 region is CASSYSTAYQETQYF. The DNA of the CDR3 is TGTGCCAGCAGTTACTCGACTGCATACCAAGAGACCCAGTACTTC.

Concerning this clonotype: Just one base apart from a much larger clone, this may be a read error. V gene TRBV12-3 or TRBV12-4 combines with J gene TRBJ2-1; the D gene is possibly TRBD2 (7 bases). The length of the CDR3 is 16 residues. The chain's CDR3 is CASSFGWGGSYNGQFF. CDR3 DNA: TGTGCCAGCAGTTTTGGGTGGGGGGGCTCCTACAATGGGCAGTTCTTC.

Ten or more counts support this clonotype. The rearrangement joins TRBV4-3 to TRBJ2-3, with 7 bases aligning to TRBD2. The V gene's germline CDR1 is LGHNA and CDR2 YSLEER. This CDR3 has 19 residues. The J segment lost 2 bases and the V segment lost 0 bases, leaving 14 bases of the junction unmatched. CDR3 sequence reads: CASSQDHLAGAVNTDTQYF. The CDR3 DNA is TGCGCCAGCAGCCAAGATCATTTGGCGGGAGCCGTCAACACAGATACGCAGTATTTT.

The rearrangement links TRBV28 to TRBJ2-3; no firm D call. The CDR3 is made up of 13 amino acids. Germline V gives CDR1 MDHEN, CDR2 SYDVKM. Trimming left V 10 bases short and J 3 bases short, with 14 bases between. CDR3 amino acids: CANGWGSTDTQYF. The CDR3 DNA sequence: TGTGCCAACGGGTGGGGTAGTACAGATACGCAGTATTTT. The variable domain in full, completed from reference TRBV28 and TRBJ2-3, reads DVKVTQSSRYLVKRTGEKVFLECVQDMDHENMFWYRQDPGLGLRLIYFSYDVKMKEKGDIPEGYSVSREKKERFSLILESASTNQTSMYLCANGWGSTDTQYFGPGTRLTVL.

This clonotype was recorded many times. The chain has TRBV12-3 or TRBV12-4 and TRBJ2-2; the match to TRBD1 covers 7 bases. The V gene end was trimmed by 3 bases and the J gene end by 5 bases; junction bases not matched to a gene: 12. The CDR3 loop spans 17 amino acids. The CDR3 region is CASSFGFGTEVTGELFF. Written as DNA, the CDR3 is TGTGCCAGCAGTTTCGGTTTCGGGACAGAAGTAACCGGGGAGCTGTTTTTT.

About this clonotype: The CDR3 does not close with the conserved phenylalanine or tryptophan, likely indicating a read error. CDR3 amino acids: CASSQEGHSETQYL. CDR3 DNA: TGTGCCAGCAGCCAAGAAGGACATTCGGAGACCCAGTACCTC. This rearrangement joins TRBV4-2 to TRBJ2-5, with D possibly TRBD1 on 5 matching bases. Trimming removed 0 bases at V and 5 bases at J, with 10 bases between. The V gene's germline CDR1 is LGHNA and CDR2 YNFKEQ. This CDR3 has 14 amino acids.

The chain joins TRBV4-3 to TRBJ2-3; TRBD2 matches 9 bases. This CDR3 contains 16 residues. Germline trimming cut 0 bases from V and 4 bases from J; bases unmatched to any gene: 5. From germline, CDR1 is LGHNA and CDR2 YSLEER. The chain's CDR3 is CASSQDRTSEADTQYF. CDR3 coding DNA: TGCGCCAGCAGCCAAGATCGGACTAGCGAGGCAGATACGCAGTATTTT.

The chain uses TRBV7-9 and TRBJ2-1; D is perhaps TRBD1 or TRBD2 (5 bases each). Germline CDR1 is SEHNR and CDR2 is FQNEAQ (reference sequence). Trimming removed 10 bases at V and 3 bases at J, with 19 bases between. The CDR3 runs to 15 residues. As DNA, the CDR3 is TGTGCCAACAGACCCCGGGACGCATACTACAATGAGCAGTTCTTC. Its protein is CANRPRDAYYNEQFF.

About this clonotype itself: A much larger clone sits a single nucleotide away, making a read error possible. The V call is TRBV6-5, the J call TRBJ1-1; 7 bases are a match to TRBD1. Unmatched junction bases numbered 8, after V lost 6 bases and J lost 4 bases. The CDR3 has 14 residues. The germline V gene encodes CDR1 MNHEY and CDR2 SVGAGI. The DNA for the CDR3 is TGTGCCAGCAGATCTGGACAGGCTTGCACTGAAGCTTTCTTT. Translated: CASRSGQACTEAFF.

Ten or more counts support this clonotype. V gene TRBV6-2 or TRBV6-3 combines with J gene TRBJ2-1; TRBD2 matches at 13 bases. This CDR3 is built from 15 residues. Germline-derived CDR1 and CDR2 are MNHEY and SVGEGT. The V and J ends lost 2 bases and 9 bases, in that order; junction bases with no gene match: 4. CDR3 loop: CASSYGTSGIREQFF. The CDR3 nucleotides are TGTGCCAGCAGTTACGGGACTAGCGGGATACGTGAGCAGTTCTTC.

In the case of this clonotype: A single base separates this from a much larger clone, so it may be a read error. CDR3 protein: CASSYSSHRQGQETHYF. In DNA, the CDR3 is TGTGCCAGCAGTTACTCTTCCCATAGACAGGGGCAAGAGACCCACTACTTC. The chain links TRBV6-5 to TRBJ2-5; TRBD1 aligns across 8 bases. The CDR3 sequence is 17 residues long. Germline CDR1 and CDR2: MNHEY and SVGAGI.

The V call is TRBV11-2, the J call TRBJ2-3; D is undetermined. Between the trimmed V and J ends, which lost 6 bases and 4 bases, there was a span of 11 bases. Germline CDR1 and CDR2: SGHAT and FQNNGV. The CDR3 sequence is 13 residues long. The CDR3 coding sequence is TGTGCCAGCAGTTCGGACCAAGCAGATACGCAGTATTTT. Its translation: CASSSDQADTQYF.

Turning to this clonotype: Given a much more abundant clone one base away, this may be a read error. The chain couples TRBV30 to TRBJ2-1, with a weak D call TRBD2 (6 bases). V was shortened by 0 bases and J by 13 bases, with 16 bases between the two germline ends. The CDR3 extends over 13 amino acids. Germline lookup yields CDR1 GTSNPN and CDR2 SVGIG (reference sequence). The CDR3 is CAWSVSTSGDQFF. The CDR3 bases are TGTGCCTGGAGTGTCTCGACTAGTGGGGATCAGTTCTTC.

V is TRBV11-1 and J is TRBJ2-7, with D perhaps matching TRBD2 (6 bases). Germline CDR1 and CDR2: SGHAT and FQDESV (reference sequence). The CDR3 runs to 11 residues. The CDR3 DNA sequence: TGTGCTAGCGGCTCACGAGGAGAGCAGTACTTC. Protein sequence: CASGSRGEQYF.

This clonotype showed up just once. The missing conserved phenylalanine or tryptophan at the end of this CDR3 makes a read error likely. The genes are TRBV6-1 and TRBJ2-3; D ambiguous. The CDR3 is 12 amino acids. Trimming took off 6 bases at V and 5 bases at J, with 9 bases between the two ends. Germline V gene sequence: CDR1 MNHNS, CDR2 SASEGT. Here the CDR3 DNA reads TGTGCCAGCAGCGAGATGGGAGATACGCAGTATTTG. This gives the protein CASSEMGDTQYL.

This clonotype showed up many times. This could be a read error, since a much larger clone is one nucleotide away. The gene calls are TRBV11-1 and TRBJ2-1; D not certain. CDR1 and CDR2 (germline): SGHAT, FQDESV (reference sequence). This CDR3 is built from 13 residues. The CDR3, as DNA: TGTGCCAGCAGCCTGAACTCCTACAATGAGCAGCTCTTC. Encoded protein: CASSLNSYNEQLF.

A remark on this clonotype: The germline gene is not matched at one end of the junction; a read error may be the cause. This chain connects TRBV10-3 to TRBJ2-3; no clear D. The CDR3 consists of 13 residues. Germline assignment: CDR1 ENHRY and CDR2 SYGVKD. The DNA for the CDR3 is TGTGGCATCAGTGAGTCAGGCAGTAATACGCAGTATTTT. Protein product: CGISESGSNTQYF.

The V call is TRBV19, the J call TRBJ1-1, with D perhaps TRBD1 (5 bases). Trimming took 1 base from V and 4 from J, leaving 10 bases between them. The CDR3 spans 14 residues. Per the germline V gene, CDR1 is LNHDA and CDR2 is SQIVND (reference sequence). CDR3 in amino acids: CASSIVLGTTEAFF. In nucleotides, the CDR3 is TGTGCCAGTAGTATAGTTCTGGGGACCACTGAAGCTTTCTTT.

A note on this clonotype: An end of the junction differs from the germline gene, which may be a read error. V usage is TRBV11-2 and J usage is TRBJ2-7; D is unresolved. Germline values: CDR1 SGHAT, CDR2 FQNNGV. The CDR3 consists of 14 residues. CDR3 sequence (DNA): TGTGTCAGCAACTACTCGGACCAATCCTACGAGCAGTACTTC. Protein: CVSNYSDQSYEQYF.

There are many counts of this clonotype. The J gene is TRBJ2-1, the V gene TRBV5-5; TRBD2 matches 12 bases. Germline lookup yields CDR1 SGHKS and CDR2 YYEKEE (reference sequence). With V trimmed by 4 bases and J by 9 bases, 8 bases remained unmatched. The CDR3 covers 15 residues. The chain's CDR3 is CASSVGLAGSSEQFF. In nucleotides, the CDR3 is TGTGCCAGCAGCGTCGGACTAGCGGGAAGCAGTGAGCAGTTCTTC.